A single sample is the source of the 28 T cell receptor beta chains below, sequenced in a study of shared clonotypes between healthy human individuals. Method: immunoSEQ multiplex PCR; TCRdb's copy keeps in-frame clones and lacks some. The table includes about 1 million clones, roughly 70% detected once. Sequencing was performed on memory CD4+ T cells sorted from blood. Subset of the sample: CD45RA-negative fraction. These receptors all stem from a man aged 18 to 29 in good health.

As DNA, the CDR3 is TGTGCCAGCAACTATGACAGGGGTCGGCAGCCCCAGCATTTT. It codes for CASNYDRGRQPQHF. The genes are TRBV6-1 and TRBJ1-5, with TRBD1 identical over 8 bases. Germline V gives CDR1 MNHNS, CDR2 SASEGT. The CDR3 is 14 amino acids. V lost 7 bases and J lost 7; bases outside the gene matches: 9.

This clone was counted a few times. The chain combines TRBV25-1 with TRBJ2-3; maybe TRBD2 (6 bases). Germline V gene sequence: CDR1 MGHDK, CDR2 SYGVNS. The CDR3 covers 14 residues. V lost 0 bases, J lost 5 bases, and 9 bases lay in between. The CDR3 spells CASSEYGGKDTQYF. The DNA of the CDR3 is TGTGCCAGCAGTGAATATGGCGGGAAAGATACGCAGTATTTT.

The chain employs TRBV5-6 and TRBJ2-4, with D perhaps being TRBD1 or TRBD2 (6 bases each). Trimming stripped 7 bases from V and 8 bases from J, with 22 bases between. The germline V gene has CDR1 SGHDT and CDR2 YYEEEE. This CDR3 is built from 15 residues. In DNA, the CDR3 is TGTGCCAGCCGGCTGAAGGGGGGCGCCGGGGACATTCAGTACTTC. Translating it yields CASRLKGGAGDIQYF.

This clone occurred a few times. The identical CDR3 is also encoded by other nucleotide sequences in the sample. V and J are TRBV6-1 and TRBJ1-6; D is perhaps TRBD1 (5 bases). Trimming took 3 bases from V and 6 from J, leaving 9 bases between them. The germline gives CDR1 MNHNS, CDR2 SASEGT. CDR3 length: 14 residues. CDR3 region: CASSDGRANSPLHF. The CDR3 coding sequence is TGTGCCAGCAGTGACGGCAGGGCTAATTCACCCCTCCACTTT.

The J gene is TRBJ2-1, the V gene TRBV19, with 11 positions matching TRBD2. Germline loops: CDR1 LNHDA, CDR2 SQIVND (reference sequence). The J segment lost 6 bases and the V segment lost 6 bases, leaving 22 bases of the junction unmatched. The CDR3 is 20 amino acids. For the CDR3, the DNA is TGTGCCAGTAGCCTTGCCCCCCCGAGGCGTCTAGCGGGAGGAATCAATGAGCAGTTCTTC. It codes for CASSLAPPRRLAGGINEQFF.

Ten or more counts support this clone. V and J are TRBV27 and TRBJ1-5; 7 bases agree with TRBD1. The CDR3 runs to 16 residues. V shed 2 bases and J 3 bases; nucleotides not matched to a gene: 7. The germline gives CDR1 MNHEY, CDR2 SMNVEV (reference sequence). Here the CDR3 reads CASSLTGTAPNQPQHF. DNA for the CDR3: TGTGCCAGCAGTTTAACCGGGACAGCACCCAATCAGCCCCAGCATTTT.

The rearrangement joins TRBV6-1 to TRBJ2-7; D tentatively reads TRBD1 or TRBD2 (5 bases each). The V gene lost 1 base and the J gene lost 10 bases, with 11 bases spanning the gap. Per the germline V gene, CDR1 is MNHNS and CDR2 is SASEGT. The CDR3 has 12 residues. The DNA of the CDR3 is TGTGCCAGCAGTGAAGGGGGCGGGTTTCAGTACTTC. Translated, it gives CASSEGGGFQYF.

This clone was recorded at least ten times. The rearrangement uses TRBV2 and TRBJ1-1; TRBD1 agrees at 11 bases. The CDR3 has 13 residues. CDR1 is SNHLY, CDR2 FYNNEI, per germline. V lost 9 bases to trimming and J lost 5 bases; unmatched junction nucleotides: 5. CDR3 in amino acids: CARSGTGGTEAFF. The CDR3 DNA reads as TGTGCCAGATCCGGGACAGGGGGGACTGAAGCTTTCTTT.

The chain is built from TRBV25-1 and TRBJ2-2; TRBD1 matches 11 bases. V lost 6 bases and J lost 6; bases outside the gene matches: 6. Germline lookup yields CDR1 MGHDK and CDR2 SYGVNS. The CDR3 has 15 residues. CDR3 sequence reads: CASRRTGQGAGELFF. CDR3 DNA sequence: TGTGCCAGCAGAAGAACGGGACAGGGGGCCGGGGAGCTGTTTTTT.

At least ten counts were recorded for this clone. The CDR3 reads CASSTTSGAIAKNIQYF. The CDR3 region has the DNA TGTGCCAGTAGTACCACTAGCGGGGCTATAGCCAAAAACATTCAGTACTTC. The rearrangement uses TRBV19 and TRBJ2-4; TRBD2 matches at 10 bases. The ends lost 4 bases at V and 0 bases at J; junction bases unmatched: 6. CDR1 and CDR2 (germline): LNHDA, SQIVND (reference sequence). The CDR3 contains 17 residues.

This clone was recorded a few times. This chain connects TRBV7-3 to TRBJ2-2, with D possibly being TRBD1 (6 bases). This CDR3 region has 15 residues. Germline CDR1 reads SGHTA; CDR2 reads FQGTGA. The ends were cut back, 4 bases at V and 1 base at J, with 10 bases in the middle. As DNA, the CDR3 is TGTGCCAGCAGCTCGAACAGGGAGAACACCGGGGAGCTGTTTTTT. Residues: CASSSNRENTGELFF.

The V gene is TRBV9, the J gene TRBJ1-6, with D possibly matching TRBD1 (5 bases). Trimming cost V 3 bases and J 10 bases, with 20 bases left between them. Per germline, CDR1 SGDLS and CDR2 YYNGEE. This CDR3 comprises 16 residues. CDR3 residues: CASSGGDSPAKSPLHF. The DNA for the CDR3 is TGTGCCAGCAGCGGGGGGGACTCCCCAGCGAAGTCACCCCTCCACTTT.

A single count supports this clone. The rearrangement links TRBV10-2 to TRBJ2-7; no definite D call. CDR1 and CDR2 (germline): WSHSY, SAAADI. The CDR3 runs to 11 residues. Trimming pared 5 bases from V and 5 bases from J, leaving 7 bases between. The DNA for the CDR3 is TGCGCCAGCAGTCAAAAGAACGAGCAGTACTTC. This sequence encodes CASSQKNEQYF.

The genes are TRBV11-3 and TRBJ2-1; 7 bases agree with TRBD2. The V gene end was trimmed by 4 bases and the J gene end by 7 bases; junction bases not matched to a gene: 4. The CDR3 is made up of 13 amino acids. CDR1 and CDR2 (germline): SGHNT, YENEEA. Here the CDR3 DNA reads TGTGCCAGCAGCTGGCCGGGGGGTAATGAGCAGTTCTTC. Amino acids: CASSWPGGNEQFF.

The V gene is TRBV9, the J gene TRBJ2-5; the D call may be TRBD1 or TRBD2 (5 bases each). The germline gives CDR1 SGDLS, CDR2 YYNGEE. Trimming pared 4 bases from V and 5 bases from J, leaving 18 bases between. The CDR3 contains 15 residues. The chain's CDR3 is CASSPSYGGGETQYF. CDR3 bases: TGTGCCAGCAGCCCCAGCTATGGGGGTGGGGAGACCCAGTACTTC. Full variable domain (rest looked up from reference TRBV9 and TRBJ2-5): DSGVTQTPKHLITATGQRVTLRCSPRSGDLSVYWYQQSLDQGLQFLIQYYNGEERAKGNILERFSAQQFPDLHSELNLSSLELGDSALYFCASSPSYGGGETQYFGPGTRLLVL.

The rearrangement uses TRBV5-4 and TRBJ2-7; possible D gene TRBD1, 6 bases. The CDR3 totals 12 residues. V was shortened by 3 bases and J by 4 bases, with 8 bases between the two germline ends. In germline, CDR1 is SGHNT, CDR2 YYREEE (reference sequence). The CDR3 sequence: CASSSTGYEQYF. As DNA, the CDR3 is TGTGCCAGCAGCTCAACAGGGTACGAGCAGTACTTC.

This sequence joins TRBV11-2 and TRBJ2-7; D is possibly TRBD2 (7 bases). Per germline, CDR1 SGHAT and CDR2 FQNNGV. Trimming removed 0 bases from V and 7 bases from J, with 13 bases in between. The CDR3 is 14 amino acids. The CDR3 DNA follows: TGTGCCAGCAGCTTAGATGGGAGGGGGTCAGAGCAGTACTTC. Its protein product is CASSLDGRGSEQYF.

The chain carries TRBV30 and TRBJ2-6; 12 bases line up with TRBD1. The CDR3 contains 17 residues. Losses at the gene ends were 4 bases for V and 1 base for J; bases not matched to a gene: 5. Germline CDR1 reads GTSNPN; CDR2 reads SVGIG (reference sequence). For the CDR3, the DNA is TGTGCCTGGATGCGGGGACAGGGGGCTTCTGGGGCCAACGTCCTGACTTTC. Translation gives CAWMRGQGASGANVLTF. The full variable domain, completed using reference TRBV30 and TRBJ2-6, is SQTIHQWPATLVQPVGSPLSLECTVEGTSNPNLYWYRQAAGRGLQLLFYSVGIGQISSEVPQNLSASRPQDRQFILSSKKLLLSDSGFYLCAWMRGQGASGANVLTFGAGSRLTVL.

The J gene is TRBJ1-5, the V gene TRBV25-1; 8 nucleotides line up with TRBD1. Looked up from germline, CDR1 is MGHDK and CDR2 is SYGVNS. This CDR3 comprises 13 residues. J gave up 5 bases and V 8 bases, and 5 bases lay outside the gene matches. The CDR3 bases are TGTGCCAGCGGACAGGGTAAGGATCAGCCCCAGCATTTT. This encodes CASGQGKDQPQHF.

The chain employs TRBV10-3 and TRBJ2-3; D remains unclear. With 8 bases removed from V and 0 bases from J, the gap between germline ends came to 12 bases. CDR1 ENHRY and CDR2 SYGVKD come from the germline V gene. There are 14 residues in the CDR3. The CDR3 DNA follows: TGTGCCATCGCGAATCAACTCAGCACAGATACGCAGTATTTT. Protein sequence: CAIANQLSTDTQYF.

The chain carries TRBV28 and TRBJ2-2; D is uncertain. The V end was cut by 7 bases, the J end by 7 bases, with 10 bases between. The CDR3 totals 12 residues. Germline CDR1 MDHEN, CDR2 SYDVKM. CDR3: CASTSQLGELFF. CDR3 bases: TGTGCCAGCACTTCCCAGCTCGGGGAGCTGTTTTTT.

The chain recombines TRBV5-1 with TRBJ2-2; 9 bases are a match to TRBD1. Germline values: CDR1 SGHRS, CDR2 YFSETQ. CDR3 size: 14 residues. V shed 6 bases and J 6 bases; nucleotides not matched to a gene: 6. The CDR3 DNA sequence: TGCGCCAGCAACCGACAGGGGGATTCCGGGGAGCTGTTTTTT. It specifies CASNRQGDSGELFF.

The V call is TRBV27, the J call TRBJ2-1; 8 positions agree with TRBD1. CDR1 is MNHEY and CDR2 is SMNVEV in the germline V gene (reference sequence). This CDR3 spans 16 amino acids. V gave up 2 bases and J gave up 5 bases; unmatched junction bases: 8. The CDR3 nucleotides are TGTGCCAGCAGTTTAAGCAGGGGGCAAAGGAACAATGAGCAGTTCTTC. It translates to CASSLSRGQRNNEQFF.

The chain uses TRBV29-1 and TRBJ2-7; D is ambiguous. With 2 bases removed from V and 4 bases from J, the gap between germline ends came to 6 bases. The CDR3 consists of 11 residues. The V gene's germline CDR1 is SQVTM and CDR2 ANQGSEA. The CDR3 loop is CSVEWRYEQYF. DNA of the CDR3: TGCAGCGTTGAATGGAGATACGAGCAGTACTTC.

This clone has at least ten counts. The chain carries TRBV7-9 and TRBJ2-1, with TRBD2 identical over 11 bases. This CDR3 spans 15 amino acids. Germline lookup yields CDR1 SEHNR and CDR2 FQNEAQ (reference sequence). The trim removed 11 bases at V and 6 bases at J, leaving 12 bases unmatched. The CDR3 DNA reads TGTGCCGGGCAGGGGTTGACTAGCGGGGTCAATGAGCAGTTCTTC. It translates to CAGQGLTSGVNEQFF. The full variable domain, in which reference TRBV7-9 and TRBJ2-1 provide the parts outside the CDR3, is DTGVSQNPRHKITKRGQNVTFRCDPISEHNRLYWYRQTLGQGPEFLTYFQNEAQLEKSRLLSDRFSAERPKGSFSTLEIQRTEQGDSAMYLCAGQGLTSGVNEQFFGPGTRLTVL.

The genes are TRBV7-8 and TRBJ1-1, with D uncertain. Trimming took off 0 bases at V and 1 base at J, with 6 bases between the two ends. The germline V gene has CDR1 SGHVS and CDR2 FQNEAQ. The CDR3 is 14 amino acids. The DNA for the CDR3 is TGTGCCAGCAGCTTAGCGCCACGGAACACTGAAGCTTTCTTT. Translation: CASSLAPRNTEAFF.

The chain employs TRBV4-1 and TRBJ1-2, with D unresolved. The ends were cut back, 0 bases at V and 5 bases at J, with 22 bases in the middle. Germline V lookup: CDR1 MGHRA, CDR2 YSYEKL. The CDR3 loop spans 18 amino acids. Written as DNA, the CDR3 is TGCGCCAGCAGCCAAGATTTGCTGGCCGGACGGCTCGGTTATGGCTACACCTTC. Its protein product is CASSQDLLAGRLGYGYTF.

The rearrangement joins TRBV5-1 to TRBJ1-2; 8 nucleotides line up with TRBD1. Germline values: CDR1 SGHRS, CDR2 YFSETQ. V shed 3 bases, J shed 6 bases, and the junction held 7 bases outside the gene matches. This CDR3 region has 14 residues. CDR3 bases: TGCGCCAGCAGCTCCCTCCAGGGGGCAGATGGCTACACCTTC. Its protein product is CASSSLQGADGYTF.